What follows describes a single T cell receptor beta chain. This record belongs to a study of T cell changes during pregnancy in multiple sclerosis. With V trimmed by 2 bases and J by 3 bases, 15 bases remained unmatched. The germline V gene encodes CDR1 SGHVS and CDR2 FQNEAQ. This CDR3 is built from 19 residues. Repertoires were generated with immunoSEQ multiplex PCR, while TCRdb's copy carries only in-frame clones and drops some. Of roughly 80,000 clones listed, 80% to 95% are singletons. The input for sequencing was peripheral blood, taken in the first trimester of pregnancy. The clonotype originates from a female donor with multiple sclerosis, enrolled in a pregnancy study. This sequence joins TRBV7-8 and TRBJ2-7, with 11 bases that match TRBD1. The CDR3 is CASSLFNHPRTGGFYEQYF. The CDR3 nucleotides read TGTGCCAGCAGCTTATTTAACCACCCCCGGACAGGGGGCTTCTACGAGCAGTACTTC.